These T cell receptor beta chains were read from a single sample in a study of cytomegalovirus exposure and HLA in healthy donors. Assay: immunoSEQ multiplex PCR; the TCRdb copy retains only in-frame clones and omits some. The data contain about 180,000 clones, around four fifths of them seen just once; the ten biggest clones take up roughly an eighth. Sequencing was performed on PBMCs. These receptors all stem from a woman aged 50 to 60 in good health and CMV-seropositive. The CDR3 runs from the conserved cysteine through the conserved F or W. The D gene is left open where the match is weak. Size is omitted from some rows. Given values are once, few, many or a class for expanded clones.

d_call clone_size j_call v_call cdr3_aa cdr3_nt
NA NA TRBJ2-1 TRBV7-6 CASSTGTPSNEQFF TGTGCCAGCAGCACCGGGACTCCCAGCAATGAGCAGTTCTTC
NA NA TRBJ1-5 TRBV27 CASSLAGPFNQPQHF TGTGCCAGCAGTTTAGCAGGTCCCTTTAATCAGCCCCAGCATTTT
NA NA TRBJ1-2 TRBV19 CASSWGPGVSYGYTF TGTGCCAGTAGTTGGGGCCCAGGGGTGTCCTATGGCTACACCTTC
TRBD1 NA TRBJ1-1 TRBV30 CAWIRQGGSRDTEAFF TGTGCCTGGATCCGACAGGGGGGTTCAAGGGACACTGAAGCTTTCTTT
NA few TRBJ1-5 TRBV5-6 CASSPGVSNQPQHF TGTGCCAGCAGCCCCGGGGTAAGCAATCAGCCCCAGCATTTT
NA NA TRBJ2-1 TRBV5-1 CAREGTDIYNEQFF TGCGCCAGAGAGGGAACGGATATTTACAATGAGCAGTTCTTC
TRBD1 NA TRBJ2-7 TRBV29-1 CSVTAIDFTEGTGIYEQYF TGCAGCGTCACCGCGATTGATTTTACTGAGGGGACAGGGATTTACGAGCAGTACTTC
NA NA TRBJ2-3 TRBV10-2 CATWGGAITDTQYF TGCGCCACCTGGGGGGGGGCCATCACAGATACGCAGTATTTT
NA NA TRBJ1-5 TRBV7-8 CASSLQGSNQPQHF TGTGCCAGCAGCTTACAGGGCAGCAATCAGCCCCAGCATTTT
TRBD2 NA TRBJ2-2 TRBV2 CASSAGGGATGELFF TGTGCCAGCAGTGCGGGCGGGGGGGCTACCGGGGAGCTGTTTTTT